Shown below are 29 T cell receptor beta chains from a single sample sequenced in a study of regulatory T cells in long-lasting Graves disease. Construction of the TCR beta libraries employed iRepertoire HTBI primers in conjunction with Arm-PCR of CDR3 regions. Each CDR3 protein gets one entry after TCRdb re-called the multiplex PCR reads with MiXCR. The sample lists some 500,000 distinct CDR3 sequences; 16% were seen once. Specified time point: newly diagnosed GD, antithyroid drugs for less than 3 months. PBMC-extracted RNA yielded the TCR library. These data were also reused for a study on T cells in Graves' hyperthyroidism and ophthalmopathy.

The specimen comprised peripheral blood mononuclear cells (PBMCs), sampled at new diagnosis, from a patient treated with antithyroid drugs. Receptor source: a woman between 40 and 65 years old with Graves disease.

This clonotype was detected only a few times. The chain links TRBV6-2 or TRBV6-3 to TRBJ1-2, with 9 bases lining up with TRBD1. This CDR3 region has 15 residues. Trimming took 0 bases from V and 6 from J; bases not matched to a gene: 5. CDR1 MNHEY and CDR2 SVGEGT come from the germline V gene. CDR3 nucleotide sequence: TGTGCCAGCAGTTACTCAGCTAGACAGGGGGATGGCTACACCTTC. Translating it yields CASSYSARQGDGYTF.

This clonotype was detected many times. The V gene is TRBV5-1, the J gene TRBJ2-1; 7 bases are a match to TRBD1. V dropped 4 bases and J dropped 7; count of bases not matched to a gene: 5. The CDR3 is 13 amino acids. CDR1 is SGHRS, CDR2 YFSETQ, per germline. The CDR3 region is CASSVDRVNEQFF. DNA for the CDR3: TGCGCCAGCAGCGTCGACAGGGTTAATGAGCAGTTCTTC.

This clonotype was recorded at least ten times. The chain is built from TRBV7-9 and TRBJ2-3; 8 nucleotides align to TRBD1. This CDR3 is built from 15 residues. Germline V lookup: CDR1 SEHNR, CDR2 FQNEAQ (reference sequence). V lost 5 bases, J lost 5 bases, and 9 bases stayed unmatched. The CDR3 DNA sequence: TGTGCCAGCAGCCCACGGGGACAGGCGGGAGATACGCAGTATTTT. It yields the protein CASSPRGQAGDTQYF.

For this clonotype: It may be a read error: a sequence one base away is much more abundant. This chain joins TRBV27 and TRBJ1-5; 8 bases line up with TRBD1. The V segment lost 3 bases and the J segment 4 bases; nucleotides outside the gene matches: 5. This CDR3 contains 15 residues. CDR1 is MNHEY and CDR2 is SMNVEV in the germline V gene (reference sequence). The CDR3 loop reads CASSFPRGRNQPQHF. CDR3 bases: TGTGCCAGCAGTTTTCCCAGGGGGCGAAATCAGCCCCAGCATTTT.

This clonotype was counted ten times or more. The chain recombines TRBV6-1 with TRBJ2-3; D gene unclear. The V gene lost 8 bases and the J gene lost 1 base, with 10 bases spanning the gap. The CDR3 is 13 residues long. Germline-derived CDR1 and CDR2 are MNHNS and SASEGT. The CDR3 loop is CASRSGGTDTQYF. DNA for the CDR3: TGTGCCAGCCGGTCGGGTGGCACAGATACGCAGTATTTT.

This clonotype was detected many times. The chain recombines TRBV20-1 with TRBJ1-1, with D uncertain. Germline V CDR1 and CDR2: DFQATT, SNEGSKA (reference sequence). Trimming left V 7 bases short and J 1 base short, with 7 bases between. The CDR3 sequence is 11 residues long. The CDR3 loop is CSVAQNTEAFF. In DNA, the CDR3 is TGCAGTGTAGCCCAGAACACTGAAGCTTTCTTT.

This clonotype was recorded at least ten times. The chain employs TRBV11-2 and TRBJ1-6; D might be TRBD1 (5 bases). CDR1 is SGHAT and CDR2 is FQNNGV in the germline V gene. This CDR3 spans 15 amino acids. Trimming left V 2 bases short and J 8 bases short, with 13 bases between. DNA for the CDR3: TGTGCCAGCAGCTTAACCGGGACTGAACATTCACCCCTCCACTTT. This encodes CASSLTGTEHSPLHF.

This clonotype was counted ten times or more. The DNA for the CDR3 is TGCAGTGCTAGAGATTGGCCAGACTACGAGCAGTACTTC. It encodes CSARDWPDYEQYF. The V and J genes are TRBV20-1 and TRBJ2-7; D gene ambiguous. The V end lost 0 bases, the J end lost 3 bases, and 9 bases lay between the germline ends. This CDR3 spans 13 amino acids. CDR1 and CDR2 (germline): DFQATT, SNEGSKA (reference sequence).

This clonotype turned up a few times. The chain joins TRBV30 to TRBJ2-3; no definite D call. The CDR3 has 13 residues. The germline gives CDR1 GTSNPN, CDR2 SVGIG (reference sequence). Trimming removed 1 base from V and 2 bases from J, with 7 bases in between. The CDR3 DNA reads TGTGCCTGGAGTGAAGGCCACACAGATACGCAGTATTTT. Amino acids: CAWSEGHTDTQYF. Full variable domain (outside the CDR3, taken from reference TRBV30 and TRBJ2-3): SQTIHQWPATLVQPVGSPLSLECTVEGTSNPNLYWYRQAAGRGLQLLFYSVGIGQISSEVPQNLSASRPQDRQFILSSKKLLLSDSGFYLCAWSEGHTDTQYFGPGTRLTVL.

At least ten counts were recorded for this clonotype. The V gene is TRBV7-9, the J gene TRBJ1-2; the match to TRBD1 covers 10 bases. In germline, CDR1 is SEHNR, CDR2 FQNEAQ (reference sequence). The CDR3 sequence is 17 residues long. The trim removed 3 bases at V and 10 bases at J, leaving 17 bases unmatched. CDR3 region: CASSFGRPGQGVEYYTF. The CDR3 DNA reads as TGTGCCAGCAGCTTTGGCCGTCCCGGACAGGGGGTTGAGTACTACACCTTC. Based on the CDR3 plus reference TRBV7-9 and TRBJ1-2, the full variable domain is DTGVSQNPRHKITKRGQNVTFRCDPISEHNRLYWYRQTLGQGPEFLTYFQNEAQLEKSRLLSDRFSAERPKGSFSTLEIQRTEQGDSAMYLCASSFGRPGQGVEYYTFGSGTRLTVV.

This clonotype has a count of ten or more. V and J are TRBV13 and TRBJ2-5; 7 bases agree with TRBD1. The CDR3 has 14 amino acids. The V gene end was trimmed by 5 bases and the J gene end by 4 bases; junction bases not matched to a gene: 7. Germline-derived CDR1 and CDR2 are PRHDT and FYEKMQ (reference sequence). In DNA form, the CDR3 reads TGTGCCAGCAGCCATAGACAGGGTCCAGAGACCCAGTACTTC. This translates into CASSHRQGPETQYF.

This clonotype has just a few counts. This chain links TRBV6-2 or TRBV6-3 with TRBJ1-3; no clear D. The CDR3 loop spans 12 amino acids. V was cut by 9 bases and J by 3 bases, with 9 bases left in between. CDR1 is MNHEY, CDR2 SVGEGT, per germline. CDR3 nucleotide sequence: TGTGCCAGTCGGGGAGGTGGAAACACCATATATTTT. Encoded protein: CASRGGGNTIYF.

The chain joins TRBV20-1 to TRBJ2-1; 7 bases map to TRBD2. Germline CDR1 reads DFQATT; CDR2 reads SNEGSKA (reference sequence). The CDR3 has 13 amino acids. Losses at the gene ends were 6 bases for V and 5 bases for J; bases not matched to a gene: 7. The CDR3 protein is CSAEAGINNEQFF. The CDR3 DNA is TGCAGTGCGGAAGCGGGGATAAACAATGAGCAGTTCTTC.

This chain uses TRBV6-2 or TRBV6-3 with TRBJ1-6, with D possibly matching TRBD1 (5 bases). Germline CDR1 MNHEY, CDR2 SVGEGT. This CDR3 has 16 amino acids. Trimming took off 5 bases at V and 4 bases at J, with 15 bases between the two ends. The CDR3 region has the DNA TGTGCCAGCAGTGAACTCAGGGCGGCTTATAATTCACCCCTCCACTTT. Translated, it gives CASSELRAAYNSPLHF.

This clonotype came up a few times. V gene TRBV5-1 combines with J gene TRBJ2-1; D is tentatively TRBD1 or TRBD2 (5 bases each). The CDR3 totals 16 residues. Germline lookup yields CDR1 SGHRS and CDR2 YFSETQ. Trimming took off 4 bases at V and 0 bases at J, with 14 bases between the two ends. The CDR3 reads CASSEGPFSSYNEQFF. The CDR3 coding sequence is TGCGCCAGCAGCGAGGGGCCATTTAGCTCCTACAATGAGCAGTTCTTC.

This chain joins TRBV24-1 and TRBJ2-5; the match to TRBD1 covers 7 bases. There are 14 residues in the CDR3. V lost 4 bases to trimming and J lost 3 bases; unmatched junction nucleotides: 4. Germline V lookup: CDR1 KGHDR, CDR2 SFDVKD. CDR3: CATSDPGTEETQYF. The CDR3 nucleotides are TGTGCCACCAGTGACCCTGGGACAGAAGAGACCCAGTACTTC.

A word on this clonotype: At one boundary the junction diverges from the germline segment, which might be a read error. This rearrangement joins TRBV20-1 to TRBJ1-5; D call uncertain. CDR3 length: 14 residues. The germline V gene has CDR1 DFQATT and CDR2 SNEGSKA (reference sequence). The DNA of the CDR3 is TGCAGTGCTCGAGACGGTTTGAGCAATCAGCCCCAGCATTTT. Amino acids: CSARDGLSNQPQHF.

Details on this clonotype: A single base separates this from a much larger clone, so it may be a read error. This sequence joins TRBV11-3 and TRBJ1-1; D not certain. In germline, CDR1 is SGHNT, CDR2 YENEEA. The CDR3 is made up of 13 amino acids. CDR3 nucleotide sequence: TGTGCCAGCAGCCCACGAGCTCGATCTGAAGCTCTCTTT. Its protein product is CASSPRARSEALF.

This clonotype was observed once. CDR3 in DNA: TGTGCCAGCACAGTTACGGGGGGAGCTAACTATGGCTACACCTTC. This gives the protein CASTVTGGANYGYTF. The chain recombines TRBV19 with TRBJ1-2; tentative D call: TRBD1 (5 bases). Trimming pared 9 bases from V and 0 bases from J, leaving 17 bases between. The CDR3 totals 15 residues. In germline, CDR1 is LNHDA, CDR2 SQIVND (reference sequence).

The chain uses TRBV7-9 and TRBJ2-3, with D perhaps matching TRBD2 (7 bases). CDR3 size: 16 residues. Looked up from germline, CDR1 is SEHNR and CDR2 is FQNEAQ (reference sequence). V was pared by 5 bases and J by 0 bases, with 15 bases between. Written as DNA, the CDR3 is TGTGCCAGCAGCCCTAAGGGGGGGCCTAGCACAGATACGCAGTATTTT. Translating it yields CASSPKGGPSTDTQYF.

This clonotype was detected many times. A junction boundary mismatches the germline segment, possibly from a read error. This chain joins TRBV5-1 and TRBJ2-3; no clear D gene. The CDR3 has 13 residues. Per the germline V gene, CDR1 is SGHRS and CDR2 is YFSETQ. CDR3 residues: CASSPHGTDTQYF. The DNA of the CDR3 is TGTGCCAGCAGCCCGCACGGCACAGATACGCAGTATTTT.

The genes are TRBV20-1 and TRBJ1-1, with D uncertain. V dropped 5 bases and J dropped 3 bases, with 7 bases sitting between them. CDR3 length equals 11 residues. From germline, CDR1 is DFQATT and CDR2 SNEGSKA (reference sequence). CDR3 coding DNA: TGCAGTGCTTCTGAGGACACTGAAGCTTTCTTT. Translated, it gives CSASEDTEAFF.

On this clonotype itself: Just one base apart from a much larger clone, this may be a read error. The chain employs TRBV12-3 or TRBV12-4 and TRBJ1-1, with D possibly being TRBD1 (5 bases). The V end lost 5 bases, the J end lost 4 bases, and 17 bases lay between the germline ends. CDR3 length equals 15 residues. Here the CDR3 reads CASSAPGRGSTEAFF. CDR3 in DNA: TGTGCCAGCAGTGCACCGGGACGGGGGAGCACTGAAGCTTTCTTT.

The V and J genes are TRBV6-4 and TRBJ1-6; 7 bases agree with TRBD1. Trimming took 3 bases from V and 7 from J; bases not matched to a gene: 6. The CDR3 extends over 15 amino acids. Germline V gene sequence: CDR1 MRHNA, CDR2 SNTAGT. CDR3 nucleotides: TGTGCCAGCAGTGAAAGGGACAGCCCGAATTCACCCCTCCACTTT. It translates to CASSERDSPNSPLHF.

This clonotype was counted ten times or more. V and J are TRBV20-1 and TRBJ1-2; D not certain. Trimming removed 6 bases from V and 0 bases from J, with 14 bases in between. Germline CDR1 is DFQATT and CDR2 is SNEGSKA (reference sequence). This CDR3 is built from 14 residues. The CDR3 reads CSASDGKANYGYTF. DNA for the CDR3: TGCAGTGCGTCTGACGGGAAAGCTAACTATGGCTACACCTTC.

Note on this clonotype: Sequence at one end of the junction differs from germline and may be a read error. CDR3 sequence reads: CAGSLAGNEQFF. CDR3 sequence (DNA): TGTGCCGGCAGCTTGGCAGGGAATGAGCAGTTCTTC. This rearrangement joins TRBV7-9 to TRBJ2-1; D might be TRBD1 (5 bases). In germline, CDR1 is SEHNR, CDR2 FQNEAQ (reference sequence). The CDR3 sequence is 12 residues long. Based on the CDR3 plus reference TRBV7-9 and TRBJ2-1, the full variable domain is DTGVSQNPRHKITKRGQNVTFRCDPISEHNRLYWYRQTLGQGPEFLTYFQNEAQLEKSRLLSDRFSAERPKGSFSTLEIQRTEQGDSAMYLCAGSLAGNEQFFGPGTRLTVL.

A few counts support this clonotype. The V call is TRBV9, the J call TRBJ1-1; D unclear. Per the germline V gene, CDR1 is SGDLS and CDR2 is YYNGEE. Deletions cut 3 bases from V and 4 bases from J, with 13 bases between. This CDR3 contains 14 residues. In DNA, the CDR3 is TGTGCCAGCAGCGCCCTCCAACAAGGCACTGAAGCTTTCTTT. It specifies CASSALQQGTEAFF.

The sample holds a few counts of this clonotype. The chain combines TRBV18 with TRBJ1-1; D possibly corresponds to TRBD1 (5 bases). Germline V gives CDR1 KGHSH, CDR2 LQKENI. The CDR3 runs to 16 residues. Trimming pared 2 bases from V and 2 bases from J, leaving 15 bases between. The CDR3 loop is CASSPSNADTNTEAFF. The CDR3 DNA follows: TGTGCCAGCTCACCATCGAACGCGGACACTAACACTGAAGCTTTCTTT.

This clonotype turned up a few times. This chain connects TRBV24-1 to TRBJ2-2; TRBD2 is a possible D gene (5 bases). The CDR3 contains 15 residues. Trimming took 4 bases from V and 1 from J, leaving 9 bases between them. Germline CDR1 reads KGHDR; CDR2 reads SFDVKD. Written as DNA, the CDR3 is TGTGCCACCAGTGACCAGCGGAAGAACACCGGGGAGCTGTTTTTT. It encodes CATSDQRKNTGELFF.